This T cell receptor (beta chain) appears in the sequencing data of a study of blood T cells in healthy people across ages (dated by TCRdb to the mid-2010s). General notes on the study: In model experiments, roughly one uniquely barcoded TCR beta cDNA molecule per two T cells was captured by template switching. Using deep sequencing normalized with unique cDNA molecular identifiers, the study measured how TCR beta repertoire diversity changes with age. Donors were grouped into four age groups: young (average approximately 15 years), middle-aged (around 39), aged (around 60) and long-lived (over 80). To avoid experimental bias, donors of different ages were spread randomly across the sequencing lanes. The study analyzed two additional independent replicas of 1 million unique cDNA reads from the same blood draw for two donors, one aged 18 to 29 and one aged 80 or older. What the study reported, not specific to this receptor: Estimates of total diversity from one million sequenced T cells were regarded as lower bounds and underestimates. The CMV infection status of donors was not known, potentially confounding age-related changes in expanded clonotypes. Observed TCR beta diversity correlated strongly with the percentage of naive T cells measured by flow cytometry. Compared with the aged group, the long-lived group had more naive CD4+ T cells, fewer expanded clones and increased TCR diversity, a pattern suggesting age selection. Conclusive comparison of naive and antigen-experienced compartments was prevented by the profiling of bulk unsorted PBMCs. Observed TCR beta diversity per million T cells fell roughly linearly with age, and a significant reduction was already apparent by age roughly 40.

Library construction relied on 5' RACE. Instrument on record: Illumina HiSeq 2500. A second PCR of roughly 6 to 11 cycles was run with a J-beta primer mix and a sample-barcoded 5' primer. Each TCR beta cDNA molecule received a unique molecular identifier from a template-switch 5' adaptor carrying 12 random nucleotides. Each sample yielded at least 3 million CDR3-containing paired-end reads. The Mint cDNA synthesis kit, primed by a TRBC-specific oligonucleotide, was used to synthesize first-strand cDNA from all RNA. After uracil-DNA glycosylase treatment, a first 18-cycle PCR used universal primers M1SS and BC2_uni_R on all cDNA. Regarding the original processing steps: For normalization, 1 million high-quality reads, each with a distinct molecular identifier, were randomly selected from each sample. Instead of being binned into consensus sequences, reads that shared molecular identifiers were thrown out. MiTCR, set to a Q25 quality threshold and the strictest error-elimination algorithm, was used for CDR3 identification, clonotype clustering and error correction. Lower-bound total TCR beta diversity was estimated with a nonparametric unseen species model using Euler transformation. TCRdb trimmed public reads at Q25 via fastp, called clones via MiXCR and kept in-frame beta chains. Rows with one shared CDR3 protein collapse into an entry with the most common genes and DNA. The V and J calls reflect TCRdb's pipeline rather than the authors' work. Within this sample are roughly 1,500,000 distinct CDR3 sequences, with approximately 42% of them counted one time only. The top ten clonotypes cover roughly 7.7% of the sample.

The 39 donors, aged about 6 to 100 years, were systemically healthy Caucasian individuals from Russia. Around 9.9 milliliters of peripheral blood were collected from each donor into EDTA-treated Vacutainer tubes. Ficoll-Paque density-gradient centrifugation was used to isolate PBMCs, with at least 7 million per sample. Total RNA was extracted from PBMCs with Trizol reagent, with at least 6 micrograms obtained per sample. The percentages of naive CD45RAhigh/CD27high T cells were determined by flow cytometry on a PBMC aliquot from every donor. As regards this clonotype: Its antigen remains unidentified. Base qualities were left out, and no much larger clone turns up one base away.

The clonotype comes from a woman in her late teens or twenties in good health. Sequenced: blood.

CDR3 reads: CASSRRGQNTGELFF. In nucleotide form, the sequence is TGTGCCAGCAGCCGGAGGGGGCAGAACACCGGGGAGCTGTTTTTT. The chain was built from TRBV27 and TRBJ2-2, and possibly TRBD1, on 7 matching bases. Via the germline V gene (reference sequence), CDR1 is MNHEY and CDR2 SMNVEV. The CDR3, from cysteine to phenylalanine, totals 15 residues. Of the read, only the CDR3 DNA is kept; its 45 bases are in frame from base 1. Trimming removed 6 bases from V and 1 base from J, leaving 12 bases between the germline ends.